Listed below are T cell receptor beta chains from one sample, sequenced in a study of blood T cell repertoires in COVID-19. The method was immunoSEQ multiplex PCR; TCRdb's version includes in-frame clones alone and lacks a portion of them. The table includes fewer than 110,000 clones, 70% to 90% detected once. Sequenced: peripheral blood. The receptors originated from a man aged 45-60 years in a cohort sampled during active COVID-19. Each CDR3 is given without its conserved first and last residue.

>TRBV4-2|TRBJ2-1
ASSQDRRLANEQF
>TRBV4-1|TRBJ2-1
ASSGYRAGEQF
>TRBV19|TRBJ2-5
ASKRAGAEETQY
>TRBV5-5|TRBJ2-7
ASSLAQGAYEQY
>TRBV14|TRBJ1-1
ASSQVDSLNTEAF
>TRBV4-1|TRBJ2-5
ASSSLAGGGETQY
>TRBV27|TRBJ1-6
ASSSPTGDNSPLH
>TRBV6-5|TRBJ1-4
ASRLGGDNEKLF
>TRBV14|TRBJ2-2
ASSPPGRTRNTGELF
>TRBV12-3/TRBV12-4|TRBJ1-2
ASRPTGEGGYT
>TRBV11-1|TRBJ2-3
ASSLDRNTDTQY
>TRBV28|TRBJ1-4
ASGVGGEKLF
>TRBV7-2|TRBJ2-7
ASSFDRAGGRYEQY
>TRBV2|TRBJ2-1
ATFRTSGGPRGF
>TRBV20-1|TRBJ1-1
SASPGSEAF
>TRBV11-2|TRBJ1-1
ASKREGAEAF
>TRBV11-3|TRBJ2-1
ASSPAGLAVSVVEQF
>TRBV11-2|TRBJ1-6
ASSRTGRNSPLH
>TRBV24-1|TRBJ2-3
ATSDPRTGITDTQY
>TRBV6-5|TRBJ1-1
ASSPGEGNTEAF
>TRBV28|TRBJ1-1
ASSQPPTGVTEAF
>TRBV24-1|TRBJ2-6
AIQDRIKSGANVLT
>TRBV10-3|TRBJ2-4
ATWTPRENIQY
>TRBV19|TRBJ2-1
ASHDIASYNEQF
>TRBV7-9|TRBJ2-4
ASSLASTKNIQY
>TRBV4-3|TRBJ2-3
ASSQEASGGSDTQY
>TRBV4-3|TRBJ2-1
ASSLSPGGHGNEQF
>TRBV27|TRBJ2-3
ASSLLSLAGGSSWDTQY
>TRBV6-5|TRBJ1-2
ASRVGQSYGYT
>TRBV2|TRBJ1-1
ASRTQGAHRTAEAF
>TRBV28|TRBJ2-3
ASSFVAGATDTQY
>TRBV6-6|TRBJ2-2
ASSLPRKTGELF
>TRBV19|TRBJ2-6
ASSVGLAGNSGANVLT
>TRBV5-1|TRBJ2-5
ASSLTGSQETQY
>TRBV11-3|TRBJ2-1
ASSRSGESNEQF
>TRBV4-2|TRBJ2-2
ASSQDQRGHRGAV
>TRBV19|TRBJ2-3
ASDFGGTQY
>TRBV15|TRBJ1-3
ATSRYQDGGNTIY
>TRBV15|TRBJ2-1
ATSRAGQGPLGEQF
>TRBV5-6|TRBJ2-3
ASSEDRVTDTQY
>TRBV3-1/TRBV3-2|TRBJ2-7
ASSHEPRGEQY
>TRBV14|TRBJ1-2
ASSHYRGRNYGYT
>TRBV29-1|TRBJ1-1
SVVGGGTEAF
>TRBV28|TRBJ1-2
ASSLPGWREGYT
>TRBV9|TRBJ2-2
ASSLSSANTGELF
>TRBV7-2|TRBJ2-1
ASSVGLADYNEQF
>TRBV5-1|TRBJ2-3
ASSSGLAGGHTDTQY
>TRBV5-1|TRBJ1-1
ASSLGGDTEAF